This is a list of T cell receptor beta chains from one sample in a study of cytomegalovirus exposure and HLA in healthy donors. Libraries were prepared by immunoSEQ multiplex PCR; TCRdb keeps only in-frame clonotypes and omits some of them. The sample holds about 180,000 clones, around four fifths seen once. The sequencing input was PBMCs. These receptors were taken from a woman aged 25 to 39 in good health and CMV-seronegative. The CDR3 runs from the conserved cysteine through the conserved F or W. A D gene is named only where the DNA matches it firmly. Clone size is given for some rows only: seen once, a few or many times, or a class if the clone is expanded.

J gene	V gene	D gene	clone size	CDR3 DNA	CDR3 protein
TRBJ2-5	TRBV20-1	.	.	TGCAGTGCTAGATCCCGGGAGACCCAGTACTTC	CSARSRETQYF
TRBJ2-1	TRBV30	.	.	TGTGCCTGGAGTGTACACGGGGTGCACGATGAGCAGTTCTTC	CAWSVHGVHDEQFF
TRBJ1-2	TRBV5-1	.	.	TGCGCCAGCAGCTTTGTGCGGGAAACTAACTATGGCTACACCTTC	CASSFVRETNYGYTF
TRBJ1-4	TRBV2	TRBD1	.	TGTGCCAGCAGCGACATTTCGGGACAGGCCTTTTTAAAACTGTTTTTT	CASSDISGQAFLKLFF
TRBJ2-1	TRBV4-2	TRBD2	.	TGTGCCAGCAGTCCCGGGACTAGTGTCGGTGAGCAGTTCTTC	CASSPGTSVGEQFF
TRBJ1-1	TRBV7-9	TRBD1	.	TGTGCCAGCAGCCCCCAGCAGGGGGCGCGGCCCACTGAAGCTTTCTTT	CASSPQQGARPTEAFF
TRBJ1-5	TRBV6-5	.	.	TGTGCCAGCAGCCCCCGCAGTAGCAATCAGCCCCAGCATTTT	CASSPRSSNQPQHF
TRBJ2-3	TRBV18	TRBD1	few	TGTGCCAGCTCGCCGGACAGGGTTACAGATACGCAGTATTTT	CASSPDRVTDTQYF
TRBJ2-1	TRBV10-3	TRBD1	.	TGTGCCATCAGTGCCCAGGGGGTCGGCAATGAGCAGTTCTTC	CAISAQGVGNEQFF
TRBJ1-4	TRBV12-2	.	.	TGTGCAAGTCGCTTAGCCAGCGCGACAGGGATACGGGAAAAACTGTTTTTT	CASRLASATGIREKLFF
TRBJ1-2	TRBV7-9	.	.	TGTGCCAGCAGCTCCGAGGGAGGGTATGGCTACACCTTC	CASSSEGGYGYTF
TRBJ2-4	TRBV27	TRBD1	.	TGTGCCAGCAGAGGGACAGGGGTCATTCAGTACTTC	CASRGTGVIQYF
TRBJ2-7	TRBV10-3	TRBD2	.	TGTGCCATCAGTGGGGAGGGGACCCTCTCCTACGAGCAGTACTTC	CAISGEGTLSYEQYF
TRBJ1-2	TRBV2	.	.	TGTGCCAGCAGGTTCGGGGGGGATGGCTACACCTTC	CASRFGGDGYTF
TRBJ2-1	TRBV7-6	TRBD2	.	TGTGCCAGCAGTTTATTCTTCGCTAGCGGGGGGGCCTACAATGAGCAGTTCTTC	CASSLFFASGGAYNEQFF
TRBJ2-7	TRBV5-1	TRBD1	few	TGCGCCAGCCGGGACAGGGCGGGTTCACTATCAAATTACGAGCAGTACTTC	CASRDRAGSLSNYEQYF